Presented here are 7 T cell receptor beta chains from one specimen sequenced in a study of identical twins. TCRdb used MiXCR to reprocess the 5' RACE reads, holding one entry per CDR3 protein. Of some 760,000 distinct CDR3 sequences listed, about 20% are singletons. This sample was shared with a second study, whose subject was T cells expressing NK-cell markers.

The source material was PBMCs. The receptors stem from a woman aged 18-29 years in good health.

The chain links TRBV7-9 to TRBJ2-7; the D gene is possibly TRBD2 (5 bases). V lost 3 bases to trimming and J lost 5 bases, with 17 bases between them. This CDR3 is built from 15 residues. Germline assignment: CDR1 SEHNR and CDR2 FQNEAQ (reference sequence). CDR3 sequence (DNA): TGTGCCAGCAGCTTTTCGGACTCCTCACGCCACGAGCAGTACTTC. Its translation is CASSFSDSSRHEQYF.

The V call is TRBV7-2, the J call TRBJ2-7; TRBD1 is a possible D gene (5 bases). With 4 bases removed from V and 1 base from J, the gap between germline ends came to 14 bases. This CDR3 comprises 15 residues. Germline V lookup: CDR1 SGHTA, CDR2 FQGNSA. In DNA, the CDR3 is TGTGCCAGCAGCTGGGGCTGGGCTAGGTCCTACGAGCAGTACTTC. It codes for CASSWGWARSYEQYF. Variable domain in full (rest from reference TRBV7-2 and TRBJ2-7): GAGVSQSPSNKVTEKGKDVELRCDPISGHTALYWYRQSLGQGLEFLIYFQGNSAPDKSGLPSDRFSAERTGGSVSTLTIQRTQQEDSAVYLCASSWGWARSYEQYFGPGTRLTVT.

This clonotype was counted between two and nine times. The rearrangement uses TRBV18 and TRBJ2-5, with TRBD1 as a possible D gene (5 bases). CDR3 length: 13 residues. Germline V lookup: CDR1 KGHSH, CDR2 LQKENI. Trimming cost V 2 bases and J 3 bases, with 7 bases left between them. The chain's CDR3 is CASSPDSKETQYF. DNA for the CDR3: TGTGCCAGCTCACCAGACAGTAAAGAGACCCAGTACTTC.

In this sample, this clonotype turned up a few times. The chain uses TRBV4-3 and TRBJ2-7; D not certain. Germline V gives CDR1 LGHNA, CDR2 YSLEER. The CDR3 has 15 amino acids. Trimming took off 4 bases at V and 5 bases at J, with 18 bases between the two ends. This chain's CDR3 is CASSRVQDGKHEQYF. CDR3 sequence (DNA): TGCGCCAGCAGCCGCGTCCAGGATGGGAAGCACGAGCAGTACTTC.

This clonotype has only a few counts. The J gene is TRBJ1-6, the V gene TRBV7-9; D is perhaps TRBD1 (5 bases). There are 11 residues in the CDR3. Per germline, CDR1 SEHNR and CDR2 FQNEAQ (reference sequence). Trimming left V 4 bases short and J 15 bases short, with 10 bases between. The CDR3 reads CASSSGLRLHF. For the CDR3, the DNA is TGTGCCAGCAGCTCAGGGTTACGCCTCCACTTT.

The chain has TRBV6-1 and TRBJ2-3, with TRBD2 matching 9 bases. The germline gives CDR1 MNHNS, CDR2 SASEGT. There are 14 residues in the CDR3. V lost 7 bases to trimming and J lost 5 bases; unmatched junction nucleotides: 7. The CDR3 bases are TGTGCCAGCACCAGCGGGGGGCCAGGAGATACGCAGTATTTT. Residues: CASTSGGPGDTQYF.

There are a few counts of this clonotype. The chain couples TRBV5-1 to TRBJ2-3; D gene uncertain. Germline CDR1 and CDR2: SGHRS and YFSETQ. V lost 6 bases, J lost 2 bases, and 13 bases lay in between. The CDR3 loop spans 14 amino acids. The CDR3: CASKAAAFTDTQYF. CDR3 nucleotide sequence: TGCGCCAGCAAGGCGGCGGCATTCACAGATACGCAGTATTTT.